The 2 T cell receptor beta chains reported below all come from one sample, sequenced in a study of blood T cell repertoires in COVID-19. Generated by immunoSEQ multiplex PCR, the TCRdb table keeps only in-frame clones and is missing some. The sample records about 200,000 clones, around nine tenths being singletons. The sequencing input was PBMCs or T cells enriched from blood (not recorded which). The receptors come from a woman in her 30s with acute COVID-19.

This chain joins TRBV7-2 and TRBJ2-1, with TRBD1 matching 11 bases. The CDR3 is 16 residues long. Per germline, CDR1 SGHTA and CDR2 FQGNSA. Unmatched junction bases numbered 10, after V lost 4 bases and J lost 8 bases. CDR3 residues: CASSWTGTGGWYEQFF. The CDR3 coding sequence is TGTGCCAGCAGCTGGACCGGGACAGGGGGTTGGTATGAGCAGTTCTTC.

V usage is TRBV12-3 or TRBV12-4 and J usage is TRBJ1-1, with 8 bases aligning to TRBD1. The CDR3 is 13 residues long. Trimming took 5 bases from V and 3 from J; bases not matched to a gene: 2. The CDR3 bases are TGTGCCAGCAGTATACAGGGGGACACTGAAGCTTTCTTT. Translation: CASSIQGDTEAFF.